This T cell receptor (beta chain) was identified during a study of blood T cell repertoires in COVID-19. About the research overall: Italy, Spain and the United States were the sources of the convalescent and acute COVID-19 samples.

In the source study's methods: By means of reference gene primer amplification, nucleated cell counts were estimated. The assay was immunoSEQ multiplex PCR, and TCRdb's table has in-frame clones only and misses some. V and J calls plus clone size are reproduced from that table; the DNA served to infer D and trimming. The sample records 150,000 to 200,000 clones, roughly 85% being singletons. The age range of participants was about 18 to 95 years, with residence in about two dozen US areas. Membership in each cohort depended on participant-reported clinical history. The CDR3 loop spans 14 amino acids. Germline CDR1 MDHEN, CDR2 SYDVKM. Trimming removed 8 bases from V and 3 bases from J; junction bases left unmatched: 4.

Material: PBMCs or T cells enriched from blood (not recorded which). The J gene is TRBJ1-6, the V gene TRBV28, with 7 bases that match TRBD1. This TCR derives from a woman aged 18-35 years who had recovered from COVID-19. The CDR3 loop is CASLQGDYNSPLHF. CDR3 DNA: TGTGCCAGCCTTCAGGGGGACTATAATTCACCCCTCCACTTT.